One and the same sample provided the 19 T cell receptor beta chains below, sequenced in a study of identical twins. From the 5' RACE reads, TCRdb called clonotypes with MiXCR, one entry per CDR3 protein. The sample lists 450,000 to 600,000 distinct CDR3 sequences, about 22% occurring once. This sample was also put to use in a study of yellow fever vaccine responses in identical twins.

The sample consisted of CD4+ T cells sorted from blood. All receptors come from a woman younger than 30 in good health.

This clonotype was recorded at least ten times. The rearrangement joins TRBV11-3 to TRBJ2-2, with D hard to call. Germline loops: CDR1 SGHNT, CDR2 YENEEA. The CDR3 contains 12 residues. Trimming took 0 bases from V and 6 from J, leaving 2 bases between them. The CDR3 bases are TGTGCCAGCAGCTTAGAGGCCGGGGAGCTGTTTTTT. Protein sequence: CASSLEAGELFF.

The chain is built from TRBV19 and TRBJ1-2; 9 bases match TRBD1. This CDR3 is built from 14 residues. CDR1 is LNHDA and CDR2 is SQIVND in the germline V gene (reference sequence). The V segment lost 8 bases and the J segment 7 bases; nucleotides outside the gene matches: 11. This CDR3 reads CASARDREVSGYTF. The CDR3 DNA reads as TGTGCCAGTGCCCGGGACAGGGAAGTTAGTGGCTACACCTTC.

J is TRBJ1-5 and V is TRBV5-1; no reliable D call. CDR3 length equals 13 residues. V lost 4 bases to trimming and J lost 4 bases, with 9 bases between them. Germline V lookup: CDR1 SGHRS, CDR2 YFSETQ. The CDR3 DNA follows: TGCGCCAGCAGCGCTAGTGGGAATCAGCCCCAGCATTTT. Protein sequence: CASSASGNQPQHF.

This chain links TRBV28 with TRBJ2-2; perhaps TRBD2 as D (6 bases). There are 14 residues in the CDR3. Per the germline V gene, CDR1 is MDHEN and CDR2 is SYDVKM. V lost 2 bases to trimming and J lost 7 bases, with 11 bases between them. CDR3 nucleotide sequence: TGTGCCAGCAGTTTAATAGCGGCGGGCGGGGAGCTGTTTTTT. Amino acids: CASSLIAAGGELFF.

This clonotype came up a few times. The chain links TRBV5-4 to TRBJ2-2; 9 positions agree with TRBD1. CDR3 length: 19 amino acids. The V segment lost 0 bases and the J segment 1 base; nucleotides outside the gene matches: 10. The germline gives CDR1 SGHNT, CDR2 YYREEE (reference sequence). The CDR3 coding sequence is TGTGCCAGCAGCTTGGGAGGGACAGGGCTTTTGCGGAACACCGGGGAGCTGTTTTTT. It yields the protein CASSLGGTGLLRNTGELFF.

The rearrangement uses TRBV2 and TRBJ2-5; D is perhaps TRBD1 or TRBD2 (5 bases each). This CDR3 has 11 amino acids. Trimming shortened V by 1 base and J by 10 bases, and 7 bases separated the two germline ends. The V gene's germline CDR1 is SNHLY and CDR2 FYNNEI. This CDR3 reads CASSEERGQYF. The CDR3 region has the DNA TGTGCCAGCAGTGAAGAGAGGGGCCAGTACTTC.

This chain joins TRBV20-1 and TRBJ2-1; no definite D call. Germline V lookup: CDR1 DFQATT, CDR2 SNEGSKA (reference sequence). The CDR3 runs 12 residues. The V end lost 3 bases, the J end lost 8 bases, and 11 bases lay between the germline ends. CDR3 in amino acids: CSASNSVYEQFF. CDR3 in DNA: TGCAGTGCTAGTAACAGTGTGTATGAGCAGTTCTTC.

The chain recombines TRBV12-3 or TRBV12-4 with TRBJ2-4; TRBD1 might be the D (5 bases). The CDR3 runs to 13 residues. V lost 1 base and J lost 5, with 6 bases in between. The CDR3 DNA sequence: TGTGCCAGCAGTTTAGGACAGCAAAACATTCAGTACTTC. Translated: CASSLGQQNIQYF.

V gene TRBV20-1 combines with J gene TRBJ2-5; tentative D call: TRBD2 (6 bases). The germline V and J ends were trimmed by 7 bases and 5 bases, with 14 bases remaining between them. The CDR3 runs 12 residues. The germline CDR1 and CDR2 sequences are DFQATT and SNEGSKA (reference sequence). Here the CDR3 DNA reads TGCAGTGGCGCGGCAGGGAGGGAGACCCAGTACTTC. Residues: CSGAAGRETQYF.

V gene TRBV20-1 combines with J gene TRBJ1-1, with TRBD1 matching over 9 bases. V lost 5 bases to trimming and J lost 6 bases; unmatched junction nucleotides: 7. This CDR3 is 13 amino acids long. Germline CDR1 is DFQATT and CDR2 is SNEGSKA (reference sequence). For the CDR3, the DNA is TGCAGTGCTCCCGGGACAGGGTACGCTGAAGCTTTCTTT. This sequence encodes CSAPGTGYAEAFF.

V gene TRBV7-9 combines with J gene TRBJ2-7; D ambiguous. Germline V CDR1 and CDR2: SEHNR, FQNEAQ (reference sequence). Trimming took off 7 bases at V and 4 bases at J, with 5 bases between the two ends. This CDR3 is built from 10 residues. The CDR3 region is CASKPYEQYV. In DNA form, the CDR3 reads TGTGCCAGCAAGCCTTACGAGCAGTACGTC.

V is TRBV29-1 and J is TRBJ2-1; D is unclear. V lost 8 bases and J lost 7, with 12 bases in between. The CDR3 sequence is 11 residues long. Germline CDR1 is SQVTM and CDR2 is ANQGSEA. The CDR3 bases are TGCAGCCACACTTGGGCGAATGAGCAGTTCTTC. Its translation is CSHTWANEQFF.

This clonotype came up a few times. This chain links TRBV6-6 with TRBJ1-6, with D unresolved. V was clipped by 7 bases and J by 10 bases, with 14 bases between them. Germline CDR1 is MNHNY and CDR2 is SVGAGI (reference sequence). The CDR3 extends over 13 amino acids. CDR3 nucleotide sequence: TGTGCCAGCACCGGATCGGGGAGCTCACCCCTCCACTTT. The encoded protein is CASTGSGSSPLHF.

The sample holds one count of this clonotype. The chain joins TRBV14 to TRBJ2-7; 9 bases map to TRBD1. The CDR3 totals 19 residues. CDR1 is SGHDN and CDR2 is FVKESK in the germline V gene. The V segment lost 1 base and the J segment 2 bases; nucleotides outside the gene matches: 15. This CDR3 is CASSQGPPKQGAVAYEQYV. The CDR3 region has the DNA TGTGCCAGCAGCCAAGGTCCCCCGAAACAGGGGGCGGTCGCCTACGAGCAGTACGTC.

The rearrangement joins TRBV12-3 or TRBV12-4 to TRBJ2-1; a weak D match, TRBD2 (5 bases). The CDR3 runs 15 residues. The V end was cut by 3 bases, the J end by 7 bases, with 16 bases between. CDR3 in DNA: TGTGCCAGCAGTTTGGGGAGCATGGCGGTGAATGAGCAGTTCTTC. Translating gives CASSLGSMAVNEQFF.

This clonotype was counted only a few times. The chain is built from TRBV5-1 and TRBJ2-7, with D possibly TRBD1 on 5 matching bases. Deletions cut 4 bases from V and 3 bases from J, with 11 bases between. The CDR3 covers 13 residues. Germline V gene sequence: CDR1 SGHRS, CDR2 YFSETQ. CDR3 protein: CASSADNNYEQYF. The CDR3 DNA reads as TGCGCCAGCAGCGCGGACAACAACTACGAGCAGTACTTC. The whole variable domain, remainder taken from reference TRBV5-1 and TRBJ2-7, is KAGVTQTPRYLIKTRGQQVTLSCSPISGHRSVSWYQQTPGQGLQFLFEYFSETQRNKGNFPGRFSGRQFSNSRSEMNVSTLELGDSALYLCASSADNNYEQYFGPGTRLTVT.

The rearrangement links TRBV20-1 to TRBJ1-5, with a weak D call TRBD1 (5 bases). The CDR3 is 18 residues long. CDR1 and CDR2 (germline): DFQATT, SNEGSKA (reference sequence). V lost 1 base to trimming and J lost 1 base, with 20 bases between them. The DNA for the CDR3 is TGCAGTGCTAGAGGTGGGAGAGGGGCGGCAAAAAGCAATCAGCCCCAGCATTTT. Translation gives CSARGGRGAAKSNQPQHF.

Ten or more counts support this clonotype. This chain connects TRBV15 to TRBJ2-3; D possibly corresponds to TRBD1 (5 bases). Germline assignment: CDR1 LNHNV and CDR2 YYDKDF (reference sequence). Trimming stripped 1 base from V and 1 base from J, with 9 bases between. CDR3 length: 15 residues. CDR3: CATSRVQGGTDTQYF. CDR3 bases: TGTGCCACCAGCAGAGTCCAGGGTGGCACAGATACGCAGTATTTT. Using reference TRBV15 and TRBJ2-3 for the parts outside the CDR3, the full variable domain is DAMVIQNPRYQVTQFGKPVTLSCSQTLNHNVMYWYQQKSSQAPKLLFHYYDKDFNNEADTPDNFQSRRPNTSFCFLDIRSPGLGDTAMYLCATSRVQGGTDTQYFGPGTRLTVL.

The V and J genes are TRBV3-1 and TRBJ2-3; TRBD2 matches 12 bases. The junction had 6 bases not matched to a gene; V was cut back by 0 bases and J by 2 bases. The CDR3 loop spans 18 amino acids. The germline gives CDR1 LGHDT, CDR2 YNNKEL (reference sequence). CDR3 sequence reads: CASSQDQGLAGYTDTQYF. The CDR3, as DNA: TGTGCCAGCAGCCAAGATCAGGGACTAGCGGGTTACACAGATACGCAGTATTTT.